This entry features one TCR beta chain sequence. Its target is not known. This specimen comes from a study of cytomegalovirus exposure and HLA in healthy donors. As for the study in general: Early released data comprised around 85 million unique TCRs from HLA-typed donors. Regarding the study as a whole: In vitro assays verified that a few CMV-associated chains recognized CMV antigens specifically. Serostatus for CMV was the only available immune exposure information.

In the PCR, 60 Vbeta and 13 Jbeta primers were used. Data came from immunoSEQ multiplex PCR; TCRdb stores just in-frame clones and leaves some out. The sample records about 84,000 clones, 78% being singletons. Regarding donors, all were healthy bone marrow donors. The TCR originated in a male donor in good health and CMV-seropositive. The sequenced sample consisted of PBMCs.

CDR3 coding DNA: TGCGCCAGCAGCTTGATCGGGACAGGGGGCACTGAAGCTTTCTTT. It encodes CASSLIGTGGTEAFF. This chain links TRBV5-1 with TRBJ1-1; 11 nucleotides agree with TRBD1. J was trimmed by 4 bases and V by 1 base; bases with no gene match: 3. Germline-derived CDR1 and CDR2 are SGHRS and YFSETQ. CDR3 length: 15 residues.